The 5 T cell receptor beta chains presented below share a single source sample, sequenced in a study of T cell changes during pregnancy in multiple sclerosis. Sequencing was performed with immunoSEQ multiplex PCR; in TCRdb, only in-frame clones are kept and a portion is missing. The sample shows under 45,000 clones, roughly 90% of them seen only once. This specimen consisted of CD4+ T cells from peripheral blood mononuclear cells, obtained in the first trimester of pregnancy. All receptors come from a female donor with multiple sclerosis, enrolled in a pregnancy study.

The chain joins TRBV5-1 to TRBJ2-1; 9 positions match TRBD2. CDR3 size: 15 residues. The V and J ends lost 4 bases and 4 bases, in that order; junction bases with no gene match: 6. Germline values: CDR1 SGHRS, CDR2 YFSETQ. As DNA, the CDR3 is TGCGCCAGCAGCACCACTAGCGGGCTATACAATGAGCAGTTCTTC. It codes for CASSTTSGLYNEQFF.

This chain joins TRBV9 and TRBJ2-1; TRBD2 might be the D (6 bases). The CDR3 spans 13 residues. Deletions cut 0 bases from V and 7 bases from J, with 8 bases between. Germline V gives CDR1 SGDLS, CDR2 YYNGEE. The CDR3 loop is CASSVVGTNEQFF. CDR3 bases: TGTGCCAGCAGCGTAGTAGGGACTAATGAGCAGTTCTTC.

This sequence joins TRBV9 and TRBJ1-1; TRBD1 might be the D (6 bases). Germline assignment: CDR1 SGDLS and CDR2 YYNGEE. This CDR3 comprises 15 residues. The V and J ends lost 4 bases and 6 bases respectively, with 19 bases between them. The CDR3 coding sequence is TGTGCCAGCAGCACTAGGGGGGGGCGGAGGCCTGAAGCTTTCTTT. It yields the protein CASSTRGGRRPEAFF.

The gene calls are TRBV11-2 and TRBJ2-7; D remains unclear. V gave up 0 bases and J gave up 3 bases, with 3 bases separating them. Looked up from germline, CDR1 is SGHAT and CDR2 is FQNNGV. This CDR3 is built from 12 residues. DNA for the CDR3: TGTGCCAGCAGCTTAGATTACTACGAGCAGTACTTC. This gives the protein CASSLDYYEQYF.

The chain couples TRBV7-6 to TRBJ2-7; TRBD2 might be the D (6 bases). Per the germline V gene, CDR1 is SGHVS and CDR2 is FNYEAQ. Trimming took 5 bases from V and 4 from J, leaving 15 bases between them. The CDR3 consists of 14 residues. CDR3 in amino acids: CASSPLRREYEQYF. CDR3 nucleotide sequence: TGTGCCAGCAGCCCCCTTCGGCGGGAATACGAGCAGTACTTC.